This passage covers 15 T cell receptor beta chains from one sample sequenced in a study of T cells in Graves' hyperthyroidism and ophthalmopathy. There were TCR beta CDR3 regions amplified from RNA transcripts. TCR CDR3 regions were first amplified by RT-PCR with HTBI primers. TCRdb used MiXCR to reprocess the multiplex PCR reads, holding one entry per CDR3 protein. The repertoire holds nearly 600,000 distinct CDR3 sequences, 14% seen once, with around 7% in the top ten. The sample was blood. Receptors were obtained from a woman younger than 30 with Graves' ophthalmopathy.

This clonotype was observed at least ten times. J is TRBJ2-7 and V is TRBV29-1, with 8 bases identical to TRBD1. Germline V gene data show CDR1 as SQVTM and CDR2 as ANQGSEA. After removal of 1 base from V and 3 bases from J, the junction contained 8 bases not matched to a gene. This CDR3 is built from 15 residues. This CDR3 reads CSVEAPTGENYEQYF. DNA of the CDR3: TGCAGCGTTGAAGCTCCGACAGGGGAGAACTACGAGCAGTACTTC.

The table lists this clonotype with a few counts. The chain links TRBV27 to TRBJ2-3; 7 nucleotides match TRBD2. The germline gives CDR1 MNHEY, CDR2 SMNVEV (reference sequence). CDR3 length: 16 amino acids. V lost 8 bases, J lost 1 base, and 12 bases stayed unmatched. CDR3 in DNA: TGTGCCAGCCAGGGAGGGCGCTTTTTCGGCACAGATACGCAGTATTTT. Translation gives CASQGGRFFGTDTQYF.

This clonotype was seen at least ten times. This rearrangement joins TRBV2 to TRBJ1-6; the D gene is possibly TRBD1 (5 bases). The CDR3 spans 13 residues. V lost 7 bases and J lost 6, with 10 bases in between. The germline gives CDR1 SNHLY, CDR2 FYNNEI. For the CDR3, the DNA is TGTGCCAGCACGGGACTGCGTAATTCACCCCTCCACTTT. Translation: CASTGLRNSPLHF. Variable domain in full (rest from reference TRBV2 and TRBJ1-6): EPEVTQTPSHQVTQMGQEVILRCVPISNHLYFYWYRQILGQKVEFLVSFYNNEISEKSEIFDDQFSVERPDGSNFTLKIRSTKLEDSAMYFCASTGLRNSPLHFGNGTRLTVT.

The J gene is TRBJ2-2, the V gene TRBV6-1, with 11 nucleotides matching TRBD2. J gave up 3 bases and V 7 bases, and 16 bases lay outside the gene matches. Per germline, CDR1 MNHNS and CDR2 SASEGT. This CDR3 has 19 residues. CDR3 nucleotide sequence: TGTGCCAGCACCCTACGATATGCGACTAGCGGGAAACACACCGGGGAGCTGTTTTTT. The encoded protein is CASTLRYATSGKHTGELFF.

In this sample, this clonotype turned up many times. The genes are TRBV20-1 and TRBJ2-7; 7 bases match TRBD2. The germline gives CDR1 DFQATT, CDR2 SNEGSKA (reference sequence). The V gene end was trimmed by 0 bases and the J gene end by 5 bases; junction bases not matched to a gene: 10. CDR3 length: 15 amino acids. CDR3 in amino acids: CSARDPRTSSNEQYF. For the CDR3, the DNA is TGCAGTGCTAGAGATCCAAGGACTAGTTCGAACGAGCAGTACTTC.

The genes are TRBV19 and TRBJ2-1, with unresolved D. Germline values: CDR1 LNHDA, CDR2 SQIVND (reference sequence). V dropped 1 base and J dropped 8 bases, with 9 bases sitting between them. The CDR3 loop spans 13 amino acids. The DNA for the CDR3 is TGTGCCAGTAGTATAGCCAGGAGCTATGAGCAGTTCTTC. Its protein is CASSIARSYEQFF.

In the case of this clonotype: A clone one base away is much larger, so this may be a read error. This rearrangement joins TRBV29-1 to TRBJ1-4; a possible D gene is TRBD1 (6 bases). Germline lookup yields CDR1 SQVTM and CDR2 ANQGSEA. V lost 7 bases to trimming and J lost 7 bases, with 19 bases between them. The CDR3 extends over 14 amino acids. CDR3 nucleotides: TGCAGCGCTTGGAGGGGGGAGCTGCCTGAAAAACTGTTTTTT. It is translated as CSAWRGELPEKLFF.

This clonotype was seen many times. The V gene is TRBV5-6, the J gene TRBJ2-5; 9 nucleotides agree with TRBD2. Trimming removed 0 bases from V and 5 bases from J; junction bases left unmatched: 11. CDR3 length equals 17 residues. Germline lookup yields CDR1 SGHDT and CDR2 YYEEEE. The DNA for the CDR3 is TGTGCCAGCAGCTTGGAATTGTCCGGACTAGCGAGGGAGACCCAGTACTTC. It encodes CASSLELSGLARETQYF.

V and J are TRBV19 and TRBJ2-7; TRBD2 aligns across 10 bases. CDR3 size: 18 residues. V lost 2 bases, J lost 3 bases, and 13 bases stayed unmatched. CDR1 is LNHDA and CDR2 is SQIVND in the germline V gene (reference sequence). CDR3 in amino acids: CASSISGRAYLSIYEQYF. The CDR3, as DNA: TGTGCCAGTAGTATAAGCGGGAGGGCCTATCTATCGATCTACGAGCAGTACTTC.

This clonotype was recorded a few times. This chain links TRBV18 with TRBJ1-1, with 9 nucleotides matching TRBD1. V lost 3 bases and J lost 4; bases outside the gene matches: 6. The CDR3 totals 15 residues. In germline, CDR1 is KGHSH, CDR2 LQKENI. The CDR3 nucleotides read TGTGCCAGCTCACCGGCGGGACAGGGTTTCACTGAAGCTTTCTTT. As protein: CASSPAGQGFTEAFF.

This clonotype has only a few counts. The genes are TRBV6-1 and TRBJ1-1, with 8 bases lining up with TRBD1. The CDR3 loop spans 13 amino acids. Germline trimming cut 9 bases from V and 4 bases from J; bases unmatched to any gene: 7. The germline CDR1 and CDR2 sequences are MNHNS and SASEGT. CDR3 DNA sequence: TGTGCCAGTTCGACAGACAGGGGCACTGAAGCTTTCTTT. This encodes CASSTDRGTEAFF.

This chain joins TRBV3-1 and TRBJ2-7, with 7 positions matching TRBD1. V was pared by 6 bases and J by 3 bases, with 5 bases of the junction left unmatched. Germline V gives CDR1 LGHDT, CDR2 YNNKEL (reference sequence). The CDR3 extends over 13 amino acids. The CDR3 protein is CASRRTGLYEQYF. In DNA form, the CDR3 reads TGTGCCAGCAGACGGACAGGCCTCTACGAGCAGTACTTC.

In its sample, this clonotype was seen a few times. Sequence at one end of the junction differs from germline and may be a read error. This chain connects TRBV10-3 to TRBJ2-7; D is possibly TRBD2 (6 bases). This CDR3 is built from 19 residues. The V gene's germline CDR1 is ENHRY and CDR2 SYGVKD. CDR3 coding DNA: TGTGCCAGCAGTGAAGCCGGACTCCGGGACTCCCTATACACCTACGAGCAGTACTTC. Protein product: CASSEAGLRDSLYTYEQYF.

In DNA, the CDR3 is TGCAGTGCTAGTAGAACTAGCGGGAGAAGCACAGATACGCAGTATTTT. Its protein product is CSASRTSGRSTDTQYF. The chain carries TRBV20-1 and TRBJ2-3; TRBD2 agrees at 11 bases. With 3 bases clipped from V and 0 bases from J, the junction kept 5 bases outside the gene matches. The CDR3 spans 16 residues. Germline V lookup: CDR1 DFQATT, CDR2 SNEGSKA (reference sequence).

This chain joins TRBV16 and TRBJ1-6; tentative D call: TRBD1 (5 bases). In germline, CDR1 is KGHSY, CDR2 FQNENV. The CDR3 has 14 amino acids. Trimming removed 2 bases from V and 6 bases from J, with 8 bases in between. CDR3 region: CASSQGDRNSPLHF. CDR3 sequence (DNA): TGTGCCAGCAGCCAAGGGGACCGTAATTCACCCCTCCACTTT.